This T cell receptor (beta chain) was identified in a study of regulatory T cells in long-lasting Graves disease. Notes on the study in general: Persistent disease favored TRBV28, TRBJ1-2 and TRBJ2-5.

The trim removed 1 base at V and 6 bases at J, leaving 9 bases unmatched. The germline gives CDR1 MDHEN, CDR2 SYDVKM. The CDR3 has 15 amino acids. Construction of the TCR beta libraries employed iRepertoire HTBI primers in conjunction with Arm-PCR of CDR3 regions. TCRdb passed the multiplex PCR reads through MiXCR, listing each CDR3 protein once. Altogether around 250,000 distinct CDR3 sequences are present, approximately 20% being singletons, with the ten largest covering about 20%. As for time point: newly diagnosed GD, antithyroid drugs for less than 3 months. Following extraction of RNA from PBMCs, that RNA was used to make the TCR library. In regard to this clonotype: Its target is unknown.

The sequence derives from a female donor with Graves disease. The sequences come from peripheral blood mononuclear cells (PBMCs), collected at new diagnosis, from a patient treated with antithyroid drugs. This chain uses TRBV28 with TRBJ2-7; 7 bases fit TRBD1. This chain's CDR3 is CASSLFGQGEGEQYF. CDR3 DNA: TGTGCCAGCAGTTTATTTGGGCAGGGGGAAGGCGAGCAGTACTTC.